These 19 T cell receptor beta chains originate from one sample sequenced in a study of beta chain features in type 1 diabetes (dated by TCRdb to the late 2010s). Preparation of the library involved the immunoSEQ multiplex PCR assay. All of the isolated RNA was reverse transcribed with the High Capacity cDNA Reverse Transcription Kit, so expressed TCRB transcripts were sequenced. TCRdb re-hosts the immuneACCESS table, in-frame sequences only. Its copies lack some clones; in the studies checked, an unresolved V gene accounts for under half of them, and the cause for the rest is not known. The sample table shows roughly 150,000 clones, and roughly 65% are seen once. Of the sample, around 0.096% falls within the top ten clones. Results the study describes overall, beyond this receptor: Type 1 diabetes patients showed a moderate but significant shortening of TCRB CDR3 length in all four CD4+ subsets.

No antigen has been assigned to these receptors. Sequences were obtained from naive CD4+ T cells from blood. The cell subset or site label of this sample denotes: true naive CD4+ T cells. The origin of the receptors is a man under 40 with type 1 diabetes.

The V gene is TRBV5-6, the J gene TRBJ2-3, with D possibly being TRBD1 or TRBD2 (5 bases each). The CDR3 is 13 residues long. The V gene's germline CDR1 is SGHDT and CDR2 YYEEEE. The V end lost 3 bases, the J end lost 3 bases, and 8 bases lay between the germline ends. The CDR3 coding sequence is TGTGCCAGCAGCTGGGGACGAACAGATACGCAGTATTTT. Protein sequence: CASSWGRTDTQYF.

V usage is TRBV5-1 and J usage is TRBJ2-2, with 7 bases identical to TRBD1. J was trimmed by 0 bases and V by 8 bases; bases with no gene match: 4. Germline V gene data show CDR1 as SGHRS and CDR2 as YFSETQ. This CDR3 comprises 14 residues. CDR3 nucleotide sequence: TGCGCCAGTGCCGGGACAGCGAACACCGGGGAGCTGTTTTTT. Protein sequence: CASAGTANTGELFF.

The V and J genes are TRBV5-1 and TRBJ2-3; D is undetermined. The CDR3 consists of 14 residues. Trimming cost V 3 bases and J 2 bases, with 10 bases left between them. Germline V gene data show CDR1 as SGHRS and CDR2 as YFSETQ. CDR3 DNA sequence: TGCGCCAGCAGCTCCCAACTGGACACAGATACGCAGTATTTT. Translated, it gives CASSSQLDTDTQYF.

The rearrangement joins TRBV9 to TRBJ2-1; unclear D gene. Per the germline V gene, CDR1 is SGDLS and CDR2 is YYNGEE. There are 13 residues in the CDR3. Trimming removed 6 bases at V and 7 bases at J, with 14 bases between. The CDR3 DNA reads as TGTGCCAGCAAACGTCTAGGAGCTAATGAGCAGTTCTTC. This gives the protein CASKRLGANEQFF. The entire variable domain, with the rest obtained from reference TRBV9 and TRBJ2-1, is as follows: DSGVTQTPKHLITATGQRVTLRCSPRSGDLSVYWYQQSLDQGLQFLIQYYNGEERAKGNILERFSAQQFPDLHSELNLSSLELGDSALYFCASKRLGANEQFFGPGTRLTVL.

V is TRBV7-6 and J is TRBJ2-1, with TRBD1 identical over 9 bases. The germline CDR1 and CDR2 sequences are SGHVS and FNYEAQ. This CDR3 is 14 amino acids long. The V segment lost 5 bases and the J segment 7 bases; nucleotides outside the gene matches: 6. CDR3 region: CASSPGTGSNEQFF. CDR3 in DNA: TGTGCCAGCAGCCCCGGGACAGGGAGTAATGAGCAGTTCTTC.

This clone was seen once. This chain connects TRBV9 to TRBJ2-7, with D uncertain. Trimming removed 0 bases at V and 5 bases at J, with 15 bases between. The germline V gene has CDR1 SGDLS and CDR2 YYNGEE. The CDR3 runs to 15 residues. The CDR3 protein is CASSVGLGISHEQYF. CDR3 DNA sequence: TGTGCCAGCAGCGTAGGGTTAGGGATCTCGCACGAGCAGTACTTC. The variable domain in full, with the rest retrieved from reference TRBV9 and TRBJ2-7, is DSGVTQTPKHLITATGQRVTLRCSPRSGDLSVYWYQQSLDQGLQFLIQYYNGEERAKGNILERFSAQQFPDLHSELNLSSLELGDSALYFCASSVGLGISHEQYFGPGTRLTVT.

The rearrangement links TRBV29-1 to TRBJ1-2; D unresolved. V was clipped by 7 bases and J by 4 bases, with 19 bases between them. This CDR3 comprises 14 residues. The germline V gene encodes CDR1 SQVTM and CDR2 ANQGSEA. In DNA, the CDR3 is TGCAGCGCCCTTGGGTCAGGCGTCCCCTATGGCTACACCTTC. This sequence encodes CSALGSGVPYGYTF.

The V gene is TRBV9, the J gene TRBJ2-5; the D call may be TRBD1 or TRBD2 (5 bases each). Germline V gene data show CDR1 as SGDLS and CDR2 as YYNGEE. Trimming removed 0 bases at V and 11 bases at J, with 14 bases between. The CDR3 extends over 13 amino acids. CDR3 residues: CASSVEGRRGQYF. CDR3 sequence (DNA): TGTGCCAGCAGCGTAGAGGGGAGACGGGGTCAGTACTTC.

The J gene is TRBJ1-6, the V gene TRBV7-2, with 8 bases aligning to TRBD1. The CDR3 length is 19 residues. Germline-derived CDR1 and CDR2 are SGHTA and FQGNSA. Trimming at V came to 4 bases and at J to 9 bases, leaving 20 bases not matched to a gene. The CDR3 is CASSSMGGQGEGSGSPLHF. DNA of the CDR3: TGTGCCAGCAGCTCTATGGGAGGACAGGGAGAGGGCTCGGGTTCACCCCTCCACTTT.

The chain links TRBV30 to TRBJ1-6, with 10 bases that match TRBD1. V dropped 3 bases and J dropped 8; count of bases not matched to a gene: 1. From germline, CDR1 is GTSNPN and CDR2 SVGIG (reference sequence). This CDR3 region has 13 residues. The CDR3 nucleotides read TGTGCCTGGAGGGGGACAGGGGATTCACCCCTCCACTTT. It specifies CAWRGTGDSPLHF.

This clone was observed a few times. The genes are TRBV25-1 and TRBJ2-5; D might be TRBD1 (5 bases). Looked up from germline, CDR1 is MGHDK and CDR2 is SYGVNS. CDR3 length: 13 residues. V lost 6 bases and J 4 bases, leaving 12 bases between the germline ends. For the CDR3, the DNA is TGTGCCAGCAGCGCGGCAGGGCGAGAGACCCAGTACTTC. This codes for CASSAAGRETQYF.

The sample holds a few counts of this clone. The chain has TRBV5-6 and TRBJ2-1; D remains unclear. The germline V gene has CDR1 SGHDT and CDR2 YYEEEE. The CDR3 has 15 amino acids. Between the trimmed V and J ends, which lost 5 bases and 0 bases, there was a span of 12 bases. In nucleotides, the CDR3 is TGTGCCAGCAGACTCGTAGAGAGCTCCTACAATGAGCAGTTCTTC. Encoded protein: CASRLVESSYNEQFF.

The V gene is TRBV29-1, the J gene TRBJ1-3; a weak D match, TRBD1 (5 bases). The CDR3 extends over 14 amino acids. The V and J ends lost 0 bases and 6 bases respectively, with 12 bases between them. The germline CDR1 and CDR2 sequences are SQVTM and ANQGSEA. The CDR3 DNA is TGCAGCGTTGAAGAATGGACGGGGGAAAACACCATATATTTT. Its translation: CSVEEWTGENTIYF.

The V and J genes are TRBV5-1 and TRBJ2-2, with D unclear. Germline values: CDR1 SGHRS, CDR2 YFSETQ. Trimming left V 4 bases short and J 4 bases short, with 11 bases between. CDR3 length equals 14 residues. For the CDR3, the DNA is TGCGCCAGCAGCCTCCGGACGGTCACCGGGGAGCTGTTTTTT. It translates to CASSLRTVTGELFF. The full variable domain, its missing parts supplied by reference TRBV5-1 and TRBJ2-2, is KAGVTQTPRYLIKTRGQQVTLSCSPISGHRSVSWYQQTPGQGLQFLFEYFSETQRNKGNFPGRFSGRQFSNSRSEMNVSTLELGDSALYLCASSLRTVTGELFFGEGSRLTVL.

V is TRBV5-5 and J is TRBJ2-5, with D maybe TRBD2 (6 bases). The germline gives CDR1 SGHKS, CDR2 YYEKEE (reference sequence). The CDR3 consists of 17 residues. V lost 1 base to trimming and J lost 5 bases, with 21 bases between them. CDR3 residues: CASSLLVPRSGRETQYF. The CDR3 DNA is TGTGCCAGCAGCTTGCTAGTTCCCCGCTCGGGGAGGGAGACCCAGTACTTC.

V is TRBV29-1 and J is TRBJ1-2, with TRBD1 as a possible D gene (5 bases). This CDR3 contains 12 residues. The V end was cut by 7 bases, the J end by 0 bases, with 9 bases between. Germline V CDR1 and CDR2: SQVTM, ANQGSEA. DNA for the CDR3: TGCAGCGGAGGGGATTCTAACTATGGCTACACCTTC. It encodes CSGGDSNYGYTF.

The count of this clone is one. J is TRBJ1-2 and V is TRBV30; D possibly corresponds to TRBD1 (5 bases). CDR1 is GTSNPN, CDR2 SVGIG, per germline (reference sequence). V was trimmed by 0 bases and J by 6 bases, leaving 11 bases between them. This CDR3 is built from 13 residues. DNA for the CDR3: TGTGCCTGGAGTGTATCAGGGATACATGGCTACACCTTC. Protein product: CAWSVSGIHGYTF.

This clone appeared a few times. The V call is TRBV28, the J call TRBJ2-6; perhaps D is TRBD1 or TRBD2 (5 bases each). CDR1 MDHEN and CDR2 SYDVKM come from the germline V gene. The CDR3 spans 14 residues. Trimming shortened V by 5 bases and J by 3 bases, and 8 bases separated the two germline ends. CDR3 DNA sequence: TGTGCCAGCAGTCGGGGCTTTGGGGCCAACGTCCTGACTTTC. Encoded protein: CASSRGFGANVLTF.

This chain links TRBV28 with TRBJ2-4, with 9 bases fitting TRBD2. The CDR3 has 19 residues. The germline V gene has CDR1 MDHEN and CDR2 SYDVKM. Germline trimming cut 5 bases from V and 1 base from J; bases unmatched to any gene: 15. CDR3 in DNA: TGTGCCAGCAGTCCAGTAGCGGGGGCCATTCTCGGGGCCAAAAACATTCAGTACTTC. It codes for CASSPVAGAILGAKNIQYF. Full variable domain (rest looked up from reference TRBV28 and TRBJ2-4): DVKVTQSSRYLVKRTGEKVFLECVQDMDHENMFWYRQDPGLGLRLIYFSYDVKMKEKGDIPEGYSVSREKKERFSLILESASTNQTSMYLCASSPVAGAILGAKNIQYFGAGTRLSVL.